These T cell receptor beta chains were read from a single sample in a study of CD8 T cells in Susac syndrome. TCRdb redid the calling of the immunoSEQ multiplex PCR reads with MiXCR, one entry per CDR3 protein. The repertoire consists of 300,000 or so distinct CDR3 sequences, with under 95% occurring once and the leading ten covering roughly 0.07%. What was sequenced was CD4+ T cells from PBMCs. These receptors all stem from a human donor with multiple sclerosis. The CDR3 runs from the conserved cysteine through the conserved F or W. Not every row has a clone size; where given, it reads once, few, many or a size class.

clone size	J gene	V gene	CDR3 protein
-	TRBJ2-1	TRBV13	CASNDGGLAGSRNEQFF
-	TRBJ1-1	TRBV27	CASSSGHFRNTEAFF
-	TRBJ1-2	TRBV6-5	CASSRGGGKNYGYTF
once	TRBJ2-2	TRBV3-1	CASSQLGQGDGELFF
-	TRBJ2-2	TRBV19	CASSRFTGELFF
-	TRBJ1-4	TRBV15	CATSKGTNNEKLFF
-	TRBJ1-4	TRBV7-2	CASSLVGQGEKLFF
-	TRBJ2-5	TRBV4-1	CASSQAVQETQYF
-	TRBJ2-1	TRBV6-2/TRBV6-3	CASSYSMLNEQFF
-	TRBJ2-7	TRBV18	CASSLAELNEQYF
-	TRBJ1-3	TRBV19	CASTQGGNTIYF
-	TRBJ2-7	TRBV6-6	CASRLTSGSSYEQYF
-	TRBJ2-5	TRBV7-2	CASSRDRGRGETQYF
-	TRBJ1-1	TRBV5-1	CASSSPEGAREAFF
once	TRBJ1-2	TRBV20-1	CSARIITGGYGYTF
-	TRBJ1-1	TRBV24-1	CATSDSGNLNTEAFF
-	TRBJ2-7	TRBV15	CATSRELGGTYEQYF
-	TRBJ2-5	TRBV20-1	CSARAWAAQETQYF
-	TRBJ2-7	TRBV5-1	CASSLGPYYEQYF
-	TRBJ2-1	TRBV3-1	CASGHGSYNEQFF
once	TRBJ1-2	TRBV27	CASSPDTGGDYGYTF
-	TRBJ1-1	TRBV4-1	CASSQRQDPNTEAFF
-	TRBJ2-1	TRBV7-3	CASSLIGGRAGNEQFF
-	TRBJ2-5	TRBV11-3	CASSYGTSGEETQYF
-	TRBJ1-1	TRBV20-1	CSARSPSGPMNTEAFF
-	TRBJ1-2	TRBV27	CASSLGSGRGGYTF
once	TRBJ2-5	TRBV7-2	CASSLNRVGGQYF
-	TRBJ1-1	TRBV6-5	CASNRIQGGEAFF
-	TRBJ2-5	TRBV29-1	CSFRQGAGETQYF
-	TRBJ2-1	TRBV2	CASRSSGVGGNEQFF
-	TRBJ2-7	TRBV21-1	CASSKHGRSGTYEQYF
-	TRBJ2-2	TRBV24-1	CATRGISNTGELFF
-	TRBJ1-1	TRBV20-1	CSARGHGNTEAFF
-	TRBJ2-7	TRBV3-1	CASSQPRRTGLKKYEQYF
-	TRBJ2-7	TRBV19	CASSRTGTPTYEQYF
-	TRBJ2-2	TRBV2	CASSEGLGNTGELFF
-	TRBJ2-7	TRBV6-2/TRBV6-3	CASSQTGRRNEQYF
-	TRBJ1-5	TRBV12-3/TRBV12-4	CASSAGGGQPQHF
-	TRBJ1-2	TRBV6-5	CASSYKRRTPYGYTF
-	TRBJ2-1	TRBV7-8	CASSLEVGGSYNEQFF